Presented here are 19 T cell receptor beta chains from one specimen sequenced in a study of T cell changes during pregnancy in multiple sclerosis. Produced via immunoSEQ multiplex PCR; TCRdb's table is partial and in-frame only. The sample records some 36,000 clones, approximately 89% being singletons. Material: CD4+ T cells from peripheral blood mononuclear cells, obtained in the second trimester of pregnancy. The receptors were gathered from a female donor in good health, enrolled as a control in a pregnancy study.

The rearrangement uses TRBV7-2 and TRBJ2-7; D unclear. In germline, CDR1 is SGHTA, CDR2 FQGNSA. The CDR3 contains 15 residues. With 0 bases removed from V and 0 bases from J, the gap between germline ends came to 9 bases. In DNA form, the CDR3 reads TGTGCCAGCAGCTTAGCTGCGGTTAGCTCCTACGAGCAGTACTTC. Translated: CASSLAAVSSYEQYF.

The V and J genes are TRBV7-8 and TRBJ2-5; tentative D call: TRBD1 (7 bases). CDR3 size: 14 residues. Trimming removed 0 bases at V and 5 bases at J, with 10 bases between. Germline V lookup: CDR1 SGHVS, CDR2 FQNEAQ. The CDR3: CASSLAEGAETQYF. The CDR3 DNA reads TGTGCCAGCAGCTTAGCGGAGGGGGCGGAGACCCAGTACTTC. The entire variable domain, with the rest obtained from reference TRBV7-8 and TRBJ2-5, is as follows: GAGVSQSPRYKVAKRGQDVALRCDPISGHVSLFWYQQALGQGPEFLTYFQNEAQLDKSGLPSDRFFAERPEGSVSTLKIQRTQQEDSAVYLCASSLAEGAETQYFGPGTRLLVL.

CDR3 bases: TGTGCCAGCAGCCCCGGACAGGGGCCGGGAAACACCATATATTTT. It is translated as CASSPGQGPGNTIYF. The chain employs TRBV7-9 and TRBJ1-3; 9 positions match TRBD1. The length of the CDR3 is 15 residues. The germline CDR1 and CDR2 sequences are SEHNR and FQNEAQ (reference sequence). With 5 bases clipped from V and 4 bases from J, the junction kept 6 bases outside the gene matches.

The chain uses TRBV6-6 and TRBJ2-3, with a possible D match to TRBD2 (6 bases). This CDR3 spans 14 amino acids. Germline V lookup: CDR1 MNHNY, CDR2 SVGAGI (reference sequence). V was shortened by 7 bases and J by 4 bases, with 15 bases between the two germline ends. The CDR3 reads CASKILATSDTQYF. In DNA form, the CDR3 reads TGTGCCAGCAAGATACTAGCTACGTCAGATACGCAGTATTTT.

This clone has only one observation. CDR3 DNA sequence: TGTGCCAGCTCACCAACAATACTTGGGACAGGGGCTGAAGCTTTCTTT. It codes for CASSPTILGTGAEAFF. The rearrangement links TRBV18 to TRBJ1-1, with TRBD1 identical over 10 bases. CDR3 length: 16 residues. With V trimmed by 2 bases and J by 6 bases, 9 bases remained unmatched. CDR1 KGHSH and CDR2 LQKENI come from the germline V gene. Filled out from reference TRBV18 and TRBJ1-1, the complete variable domain reads NAGVMQNPRHLVRRRGQEARLRCSPMKGHSHVYWYRQLPEEGLKFMVYLQKENIIDESGMPKERFSAEFPKEGPSILRIQQVVRGDSAAYFCASSPTILGTGAEAFFGQGTRLTVV.

The chain recombines TRBV6-5 with TRBJ1-5, with a weak D call TRBD1 (5 bases). Trimming stripped 6 bases from V and 2 bases from J, with 8 bases between. Germline CDR1 MNHEY, CDR2 SVGAGI. CDR3 length: 13 residues. This CDR3 is CASSQGGNQPQHF. The CDR3, as DNA: TGTGCCAGCAGCCAGGGTGGCAATCAGCCCCAGCATTTT.

V gene TRBV4-3 combines with J gene TRBJ1-1, with 10 bases identical to TRBD1. V lost 4 bases, J lost 8 bases, and 10 bases stayed unmatched. Germline loops: CDR1 LGHNA, CDR2 YSLEER. CDR3 size: 15 residues. The CDR3 region is CASSRSGTGDGEAFF. For the CDR3, the DNA is TGCGCCAGCAGCCGGTCCGGGACAGGGGACGGGGAAGCTTTCTTT.

V usage is TRBV19 and J usage is TRBJ2-3; 7 bases line up with TRBD2. Trimming cost V 7 bases and J 0 bases; bases outside gene matches: 10. CDR3 length equals 16 residues. CDR1 is LNHDA and CDR2 is SQIVND in the germline V gene (reference sequence). The CDR3 DNA follows: TGTGCCAGTATCGCCGGGACTACCAGAAGCACAGATACGCAGTATTTT. It yields the protein CASIAGTTRSTDTQYF.

The chain links TRBV11-2 to TRBJ2-5; D might be TRBD1 (5 bases). The CDR3 has 12 residues. Trimming left V 7 bases short and J 5 bases short, with 11 bases between. The germline CDR1 and CDR2 sequences are SGHAT and FQNNGV. The CDR3 loop reads CASTTGPETQYF. Written as DNA, the CDR3 is TGTGCCAGCACAACAGGTCCCGAGACCCAGTACTTC. The full variable domain, with the rest looked up from reference TRBV11-2 and TRBJ2-5, is EAGVAQSPRYKIIEKRQSVAFWCNPISGHATLYWYQQILGQGPKLLIQFQNNGVVDDSQLPKDRFSAERLKGVDSTLKIQPAKLEDSAVYLCASTTGPETQYFGPGTRLLVL.

The chain joins TRBV30 to TRBJ2-7; TRBD1 aligns across 7 bases. This CDR3 contains 13 residues. After removal of 2 bases from V and 9 bases from J, the junction contained 10 bases not matched to a gene. Germline V lookup: CDR1 GTSNPN, CDR2 SVGIG (reference sequence). In nucleotides, the CDR3 is TGTGCCTGGAGTAGTGGCAGGGGGAAGGGGCAGTACTTC. Protein sequence: CAWSSGRGKGQYF.

Written as DNA, the CDR3 is TGCGCCAGCAGCTTGGGTCCCGGACAAACATACGAGCAGTACTTC. Protein sequence: CASSLGPGQTYEQYF. The rearrangement uses TRBV5-1 and TRBJ2-7; D is perhaps TRBD1 (5 bases). V was clipped by 0 bases and J by 4 bases, with 14 bases between them. Germline lookup yields CDR1 SGHRS and CDR2 YFSETQ. The CDR3 consists of 15 residues.

The V call is TRBV19, the J call TRBJ1-2, with TRBD1 matching over 10 bases. Germline CDR1 and CDR2: LNHDA and SQIVND (reference sequence). The V and J ends lost 5 bases and 0 bases, in that order; junction bases with no gene match: 6. CDR3 size: 16 residues. The CDR3 region is CASSLAGTGANYGYTF. DNA for the CDR3: TGTGCCAGTAGTTTGGCGGGGACAGGGGCTAACTATGGCTACACCTTC.

This clone was found a few times. CDR3 nucleotides: TGTGCCAGCTCACCAGGCGGCGGGAACACTGAAGCTTTCTTT. Translation: CASSPGGGNTEAFF. The chain has TRBV18 and TRBJ1-1; no definite D call. Per the germline V gene, CDR1 is KGHSH and CDR2 is LQKENI. This CDR3 spans 14 amino acids. Trimming took 2 bases from V and 1 from J, leaving 8 bases between them.

V and J are TRBV7-9 and TRBJ1-1, with no clear D. V lost 6 bases and J 1 base, leaving 9 bases between the germline ends. Germline CDR1 reads SEHNR; CDR2 reads FQNEAQ (reference sequence). CDR3 size: 13 residues. CDR3 coding DNA: TGTGCCAGCAGTTTGCACAGGAACACTGAAGCTTTCTTT. Its translation: CASSLHRNTEAFF. Using reference TRBV7-9 and TRBJ1-1 for the parts outside the CDR3, the full variable domain is DTGVSQNPRHKITKRGQNVTFRCDPISEHNRLYWYRQTLGQGPEFLTYFQNEAQLEKSRLLSDRFSAERPKGSFSTLEIQRTEQGDSAMYLCASSLHRNTEAFFGQGTRLTVV.

The V call is TRBV6-1, the J call TRBJ2-3; 7 nucleotides line up with TRBD1. The CDR3 totals 14 residues. Germline V gene lookup returns CDR1 MNHNS and CDR2 SASEGT. V dropped 8 bases and J dropped 2; count of bases not matched to a gene: 7. In DNA, the CDR3 is TGTGCCAGCCAGAGCAGGGGGAACACAGATACGCAGTATTTT. This sequence encodes CASQSRGNTDTQYF.

This clone appeared a single time. The rearrangement joins TRBV27 to TRBJ1-1; 10 nucleotides match TRBD1. CDR1 is MNHEY and CDR2 is SMNVEV in the germline V gene (reference sequence). The CDR3 length is 12 residues. J gave up 4 bases and V 8 bases, and 1 base lay outside the gene matches. The CDR3: CASWTGGTEAFF. The CDR3, as DNA: TGTGCCAGCTGGACAGGGGGCACTGAAGCTTTCTTT.

The chain carries TRBV7-2 and TRBJ2-3; D possibly corresponds to TRBD1 (6 bases). This CDR3 is built from 14 residues. V lost 4 bases, J lost 8 bases, and 16 bases lay in between. The germline V gene has CDR1 SGHTA and CDR2 FQGNSA. CDR3 DNA: TGTGCCAGCAGCTCGACGCAAACAGGGCGTACGCAGTATTTT. Amino acid sequence: CASSSTQTGRTQYF.

Concerning this clone: The junction does not match germline at one end; this may be a read error. The J gene is TRBJ1-5, the V gene TRBV7-2; the D is unclear. Germline values: CDR1 SGHTA, CDR2 FQGNSA. This CDR3 contains 15 residues. The CDR3 DNA follows: TGTGCCAGCAGCTTAGCGATCACCAACCGTCAGGCCCAGCATTTT. Its protein product is CASSLAITNRQAQHF.

This clone occurred once. The chain recombines TRBV29-1 with TRBJ1-1, with TRBD1 matching 7 bases. Germline CDR1 is SQVTM and CDR2 is ANQGSEA. Trimming took 5 bases from V and 0 from J; bases not matched to a gene: 12. The CDR3 is 16 amino acids. The CDR3, as DNA: TGCAGCGTTCCCCAATCGACAGGGCCTATGAACACTGAAGCTTTCTTT. It specifies CSVPQSTGPMNTEAFF. The whole variable domain, filled in from reference TRBV29-1 and TRBJ1-1, reads SAVISQKPSRDICQRGTSLTIQCQVDSQVTMMFWYRQQPGQSLTLIATANQGSEATYESGFVIDKFPISRPNLTFSTLTVSNMSPEDSSIYLCSVPQSTGPMNTEAFFGQGTRLTVV.